This T cell receptor beta chain was sequenced in a study of blood T cell repertoires in COVID-19. The CDR3 is 15 residues long. Germline values: CDR1 MNHEY, CDR2 SVGEGT. V trimming: 2 bases; J trimming: 3 bases; junction bases outside the gene matches: 3. Sequencing used immunoSEQ multiplex PCR; TCRdb keeps in-frame clones, though not all of them. Of 300,000 or so clones in the sample, roughly 91% were seen once. This chain links TRBV6-2 or TRBV6-3 with TRBJ2-2; 7 bases map to TRBD1. Material: peripheral blood. This TCR was recovered from a man aged 50 to 60 with active or convalescent COVID-19. For the CDR3, the DNA is TGTGCCAGCAGTTACAGGGGGCATGACACCGGGGAGCTGTTTTTT. It codes for CASSYRGHDTGELFF.